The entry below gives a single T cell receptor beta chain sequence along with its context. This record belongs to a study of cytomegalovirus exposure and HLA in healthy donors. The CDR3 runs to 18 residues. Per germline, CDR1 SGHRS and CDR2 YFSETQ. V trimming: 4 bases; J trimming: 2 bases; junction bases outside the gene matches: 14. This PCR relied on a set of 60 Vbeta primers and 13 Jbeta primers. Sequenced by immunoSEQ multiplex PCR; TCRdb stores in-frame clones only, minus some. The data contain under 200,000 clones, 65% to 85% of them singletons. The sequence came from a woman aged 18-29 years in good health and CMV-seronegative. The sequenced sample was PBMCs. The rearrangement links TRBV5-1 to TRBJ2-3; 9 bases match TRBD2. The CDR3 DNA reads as TGCGCCAGCAGCCGACTTGGGGGTAGCGGGAGCCCCACAGATACGCAGTATTTT. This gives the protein CASSRLGGSGSPTDTQYF.